This TCR beta chain emerged from a study of T cells after yellow fever vaccination. Overall study context: Where fractions had low cell numbers, libraries were prepared from them with the SMART-Seq v4 Ultra Low Input RNA kit. Study findings and constraints: Researchers report a weaker secondary response that nonetheless peaked faster, day 5 versus 15.

Template-switching 5'RACE yielded the TCR cDNA; a universal primer site and UMIs were added in the process. TCRdb re-called the 5' RACE reads through MiXCR, storing one row per CDR3 protein. The data contain a few hundred thousand distinct CDR3 sequences, around a sixth of them singletons. This clonotype has only a few counts. Its specificity is not known. V lost 2 bases, J lost 6 bases, and 15 bases lay in between. From germline, CDR1 is SEHNR and CDR2 FQNEAQ (reference sequence). This CDR3 has 15 residues. The receptor was derived from a man aged 18 to 35 who received the YFV17D yellow fever vaccine. The sample in question was PBMCs, obtained about 5 days after the first yellow fever vaccination. This chain connects TRBV7-9 to TRBJ2-3; possibly TRBD1 for D (5 bases). CDR3 sequence reads: CASSLMLRGLDTQYF. The CDR3 nucleotides read TGTGCCAGCAGCTTAATGCTTAGGGGTTTGGATACGCAGTATTTT.